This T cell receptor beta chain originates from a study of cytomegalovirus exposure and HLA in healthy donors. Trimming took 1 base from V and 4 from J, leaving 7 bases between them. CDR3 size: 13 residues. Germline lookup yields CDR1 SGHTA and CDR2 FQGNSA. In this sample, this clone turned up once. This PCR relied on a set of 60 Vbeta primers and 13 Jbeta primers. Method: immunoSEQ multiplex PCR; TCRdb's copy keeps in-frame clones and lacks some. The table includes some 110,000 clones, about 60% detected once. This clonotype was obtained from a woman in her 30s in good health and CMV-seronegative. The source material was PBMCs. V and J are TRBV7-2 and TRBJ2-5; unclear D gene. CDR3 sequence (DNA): TGTGCCAGCAGCTTAGACCCGGTAGAGACCCAGTACTTC. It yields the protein CASSLDPVETQYF.